This record concerns one TCR beta chain sequence. The antigen is undetermined. This record belongs to a study of OX40 agonist ivuxolimab in advanced cancers. Broader study findings: Expanded peripheral T cell antigen specificity was not determined.

Clones were read by immunoSEQ multiplex PCR, and TCRdb kept only the in-frame ones, dropping some. The sample holds 35,000 to 45,000 clones; about 80% are singletons and the top ten take over 20%. Per the germline V gene, CDR1 is MGHRA and CDR2 is YSYEKL. The CDR3 consists of 14 residues. Trimming removed 0 bases at V and 0 bases at J, with 3 bases between. This clonotype was obtained from an adult with an advanced solid tumor such as melanoma, head and neck, liver or kidney cancer. The sequencing here drew on CD4+ or CD8+ T cells sorted from blood, taken in a trial of the OX40 agonist ivuxolimab. V is TRBV4-1 and J is TRBJ2-1; D ambiguous. The CDR3 spells CASSQEGSYNEQFF. The CDR3 DNA follows: TGCGCCAGCAGCCAAGAGGGCTCCTACAATGAGCAGTTCTTC.